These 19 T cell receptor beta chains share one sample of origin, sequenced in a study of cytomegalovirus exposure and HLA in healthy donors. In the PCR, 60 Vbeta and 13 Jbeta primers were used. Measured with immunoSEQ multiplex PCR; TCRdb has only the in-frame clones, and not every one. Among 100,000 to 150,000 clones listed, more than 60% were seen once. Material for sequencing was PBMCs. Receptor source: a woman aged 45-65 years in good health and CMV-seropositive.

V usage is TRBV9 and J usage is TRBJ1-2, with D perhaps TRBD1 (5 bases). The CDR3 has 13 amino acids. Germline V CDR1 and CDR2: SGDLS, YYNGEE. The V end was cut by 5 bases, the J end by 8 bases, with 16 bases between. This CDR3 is CASSEVQGFGYTF. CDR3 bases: TGTGCCAGCAGTGAGGTTCAGGGTTTCGGCTACACCTTC.

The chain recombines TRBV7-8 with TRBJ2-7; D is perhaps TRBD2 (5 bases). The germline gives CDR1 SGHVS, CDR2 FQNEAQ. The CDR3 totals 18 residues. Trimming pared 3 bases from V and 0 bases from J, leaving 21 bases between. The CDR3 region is CASSLRGFRSEHSYEQYF. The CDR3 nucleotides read TGTGCCAGCAGCTTGCGAGGGTTCCGCTCCGAACACTCCTACGAGCAGTACTTC.

In DNA, the CDR3 is TGTGCCAGCAGCGCTCAAACGGGGGAGGGAGATACGCAGTATTTT. Amino acid sequence: CASSAQTGEGDTQYF. V gene TRBV9 combines with J gene TRBJ2-3; 7 nucleotides agree with TRBD2. Germline V gene sequence: CDR1 SGDLS, CDR2 YYNGEE. This CDR3 is built from 15 residues. V gave up 3 bases and J gave up 5 bases; unmatched junction bases: 9.

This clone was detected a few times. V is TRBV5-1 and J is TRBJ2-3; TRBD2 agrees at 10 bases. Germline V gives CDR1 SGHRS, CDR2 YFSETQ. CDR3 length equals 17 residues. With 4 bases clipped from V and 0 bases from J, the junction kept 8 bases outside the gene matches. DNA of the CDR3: TGCGCCAGCAGCCGACCGGGACTAGCGACTAGCACAGATACGCAGTATTTT. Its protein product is CASSRPGLATSTDTQYF.

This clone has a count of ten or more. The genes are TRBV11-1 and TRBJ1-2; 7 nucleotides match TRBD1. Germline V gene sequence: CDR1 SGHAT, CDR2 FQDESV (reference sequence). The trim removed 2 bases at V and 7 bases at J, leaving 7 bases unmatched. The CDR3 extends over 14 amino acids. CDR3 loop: CASSLSQGESGYTF. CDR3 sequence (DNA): TGTGCCAGCAGCTTAAGTCAGGGGGAGTCTGGCTACACCTTC. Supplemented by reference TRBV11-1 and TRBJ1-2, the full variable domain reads EAEVAQSPRYKITEKSQAVAFWCDPISGHATLYWYRQILGQGPELLVQFQDESVVDDSQLPKDRFSAERLKGVDSTLKIQPAELGDSAMYLCASSLSQGESGYTFGSGTRLTVV.

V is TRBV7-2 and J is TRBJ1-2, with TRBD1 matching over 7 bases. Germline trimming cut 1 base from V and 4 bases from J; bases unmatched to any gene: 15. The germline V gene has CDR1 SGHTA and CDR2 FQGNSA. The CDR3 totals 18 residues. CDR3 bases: TGTGCCAGCAGCTTAGGGCTAACAGGGGCGGCGCTTGGCTATGGCTACACCTTC. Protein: CASSLGLTGAALGYGYTF.

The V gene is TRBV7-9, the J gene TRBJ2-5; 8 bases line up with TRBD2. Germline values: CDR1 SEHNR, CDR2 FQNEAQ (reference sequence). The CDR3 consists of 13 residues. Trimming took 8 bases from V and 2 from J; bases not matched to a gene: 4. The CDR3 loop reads CASSGLGQETQYF. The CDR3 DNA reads TGTGCCAGCTCGGGACTAGGGCAAGAGACCCAGTACTTC.

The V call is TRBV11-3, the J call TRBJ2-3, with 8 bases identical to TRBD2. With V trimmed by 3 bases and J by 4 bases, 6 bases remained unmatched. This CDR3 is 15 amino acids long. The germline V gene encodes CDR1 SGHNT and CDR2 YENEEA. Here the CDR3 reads CASSFGAGEADTQYF. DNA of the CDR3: TGTGCCAGCAGCTTTGGAGCGGGAGAAGCAGATACGCAGTATTTT.

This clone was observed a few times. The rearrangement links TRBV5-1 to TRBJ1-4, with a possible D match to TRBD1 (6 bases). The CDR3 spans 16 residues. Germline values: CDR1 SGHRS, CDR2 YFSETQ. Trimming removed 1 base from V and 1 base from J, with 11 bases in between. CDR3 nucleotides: TGCGCCAGCAGCTTGAGGGGGACCCGAACTAATGAAAAACTGTTTTTT. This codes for CASSLRGTRTNEKLFF. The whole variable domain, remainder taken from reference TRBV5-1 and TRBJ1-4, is KAGVTQTPRYLIKTRGQQVTLSCSPISGHRSVSWYQQTPGQGLQFLFEYFSETQRNKGNFPGRFSGRQFSNSRSEMNVSTLELGDSALYLCASSLRGTRTNEKLFFGSGTQLSVL.

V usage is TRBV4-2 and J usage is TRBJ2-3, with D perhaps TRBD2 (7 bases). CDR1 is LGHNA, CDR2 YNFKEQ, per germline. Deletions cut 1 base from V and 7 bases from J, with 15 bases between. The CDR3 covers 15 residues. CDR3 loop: CASSQAGGGLNTQYF. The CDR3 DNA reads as TGTGCCAGCAGCCAAGCTGGGGGGGGGCTAAATACGCAGTATTTT.

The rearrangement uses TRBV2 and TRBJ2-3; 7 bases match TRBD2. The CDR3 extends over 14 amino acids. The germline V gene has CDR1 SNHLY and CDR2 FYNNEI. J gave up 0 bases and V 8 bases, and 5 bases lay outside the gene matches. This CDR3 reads CASGSSGSTDTQYF. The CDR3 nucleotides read TGTGCCAGCGGATCTAGCGGAAGCACAGATACGCAGTATTTT.

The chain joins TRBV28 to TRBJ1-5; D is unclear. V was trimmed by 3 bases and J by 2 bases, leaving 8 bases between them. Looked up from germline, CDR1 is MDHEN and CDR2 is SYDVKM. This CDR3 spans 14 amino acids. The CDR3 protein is CASSLWGGNQPQHF. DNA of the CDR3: TGTGCCAGCAGTTTGTGGGGAGGCAATCAGCCCCAGCATTTT.

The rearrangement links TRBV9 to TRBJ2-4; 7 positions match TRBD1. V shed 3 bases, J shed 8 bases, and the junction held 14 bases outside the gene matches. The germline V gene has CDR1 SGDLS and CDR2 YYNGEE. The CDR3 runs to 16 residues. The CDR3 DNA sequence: TGTGCCAGCAGCGCCCCCCCTACAGGGGCCGGGGACATTCAGTACTTC. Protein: CASSAPPTGAGDIQYF. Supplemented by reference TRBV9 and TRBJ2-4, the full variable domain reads DSGVTQTPKHLITATGQRVTLRCSPRSGDLSVYWYQQSLDQGLQFLIQYYNGEERAKGNILERFSAQQFPDLHSELNLSSLELGDSALYFCASSAPPTGAGDIQYFGAGTRLSVL.

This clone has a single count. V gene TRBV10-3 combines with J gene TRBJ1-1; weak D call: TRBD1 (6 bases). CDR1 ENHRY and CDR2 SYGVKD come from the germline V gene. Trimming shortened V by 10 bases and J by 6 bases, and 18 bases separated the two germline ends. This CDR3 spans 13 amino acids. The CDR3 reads CATGYQGQAEAFF. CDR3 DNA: TGTGCCACCGGCTACCAGGGGCAGGCTGAAGCTTTCTTT.

This chain's CDR3 is CASSREEVNTIYF. The CDR3 nucleotides read TGTGCCAGCAGCAGAGAGGAAGTAAACACCATATATTTT. V and J are TRBV7-2 and TRBJ1-3; the D is unclear. The CDR3 has 13 residues. CDR1 SGHTA and CDR2 FQGNSA come from the germline V gene. V was shortened by 5 bases and J by 6 bases, with 11 bases between the two germline ends.

The CDR3 DNA reads TGTGCCAGCAGACGGACGGGTGAGGGATTCGGCTACACCTTC. Protein sequence: CASRRTGEGFGYTF. The V call is TRBV6-5, the J call TRBJ1-2, with D unclear. The CDR3 spans 14 residues. Germline V gives CDR1 MNHEY, CDR2 SVGAGI. With 6 bases removed from V and 8 bases from J, the gap between germline ends came to 19 bases.

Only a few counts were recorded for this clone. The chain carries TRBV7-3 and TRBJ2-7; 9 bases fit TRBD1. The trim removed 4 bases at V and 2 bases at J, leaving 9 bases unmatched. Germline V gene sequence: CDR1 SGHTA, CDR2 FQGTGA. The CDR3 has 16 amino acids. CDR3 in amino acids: CASSSPGTGYTYEQYF. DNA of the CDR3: TGTGCCAGCAGCTCCCCCGGGACAGGGTATACCTACGAGCAGTACTTC.

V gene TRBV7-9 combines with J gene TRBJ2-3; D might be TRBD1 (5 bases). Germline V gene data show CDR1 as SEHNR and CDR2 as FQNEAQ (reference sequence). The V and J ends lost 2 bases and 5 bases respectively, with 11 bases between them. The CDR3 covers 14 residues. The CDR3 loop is CASSLYQGGDTQYF. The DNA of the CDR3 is TGTGCCAGCAGCTTATACCAGGGTGGAGATACGCAGTATTTT.

CDR3 nucleotides: TGTGCCAGTAGTCCACTGATGAACACTGAAGCTTTCTTT. Its translation is CASSPLMNTEAFF. This chain connects TRBV19 to TRBJ1-1; D gene unclear. V was clipped by 5 bases and J by 0 bases, with 7 bases between them. This CDR3 is 13 amino acids long. Germline V gene sequence: CDR1 LNHDA, CDR2 SQIVND (reference sequence).